This TCR beta chain is from a study of T cell responses to AZD1222 COVID-19 vaccine. Study results and limitations: Repertoire sampling was restricted to post-peak T cell response timepoints.

The CDR3 runs to 16 residues. The V gene's germline CDR1 is SNHLY and CDR2 FYNNEI. The V gene end was trimmed by 9 bases and the J gene end by 1 base; junction bases not matched to a gene: 12. Libraries were prepared by immunoSEQ multiplex PCR; TCRdb keeps only in-frame clonotypes and omits some of them. This table holds 40,000 to 55,000 clones, around 82% found once. About this clone itself: The antigen remains unidentified.

The TCR comes from an adult in good health. The rearrangement joins TRBV2 to TRBJ1-1; 9 nucleotides agree with TRBD1. The input for sequencing was peripheral blood, taken on day 0 of AZD1222 vaccination. The CDR3 DNA reads TGTGCCAGTCTGGACAGGGGAGTAATGACGAACACTGAAGCTTTCTTT. As protein: CASLDRGVMTNTEAFF.